Following are 22 T cell receptor beta chains from one sample sequenced in a study of T cell changes during pregnancy in multiple sclerosis. Clones were sequenced by immunoSEQ multiplex PCR, and TCRdb holds only the in-frame ones, with some missing. Among about 110,000 clones listed, about 90% were seen once. The material was peripheral blood, obtained before pregnancy. All receptors derive from a female donor with multiple sclerosis, enrolled in a pregnancy study.

V is TRBV28 and J is TRBJ1-5; 10 bases line up with TRBD1. The CDR3 spans 14 residues. Germline-derived CDR1 and CDR2 are MDHEN and SYDVKM. Germline trimming cut 5 bases from V and 5 bases from J; bases unmatched to any gene: 3. CDR3 DNA sequence: TGTGCCAGCAGTGGGACAGGGGCAGATCAGCCCCAGCATTTT. It is translated as CASSGTGADQPQHF.

The chain has TRBV19 and TRBJ2-1; 7 positions match TRBD2. CDR1 and CDR2 (germline): LNHDA, SQIVND (reference sequence). This CDR3 spans 17 amino acids. Trimming removed 2 bases from V and 0 bases from J; junction bases left unmatched: 7. CDR3 DNA: TGTGCCAGTAGTATACAGAAGGCTAGCGGCTCCTACAATGAGCAGTTCTTC. It is translated as CASSIQKASGSYNEQFF.

The CDR3 sequence is CASSLVSVTEAFF. The CDR3 nucleotides read TGTGCCAGCAGCTTAGTATCAGTAACTGAAGCTTTCTTT. The chain carries TRBV7-2 and TRBJ1-1; D unclear. Germline CDR1 and CDR2: SGHTA and FQGNSA. Trimming removed 1 base at V and 5 bases at J, with 8 bases between. This CDR3 spans 13 amino acids. The variable domain in full, completed from reference TRBV7-2 and TRBJ1-1, reads GAGVSQSPSNKVTEKGKDVELRCDPISGHTALYWYRQSLGQGLEFLIYFQGNSAPDKSGLPSDRFSAERTGGSVSTLTIQRTQQEDSAVYLCASSLVSVTEAFFGQGTRLTVV.

The chain combines TRBV18 with TRBJ2-3; D may be TRBD1 (6 bases). Trimming left V 4 bases short and J 1 base short, with 9 bases between. Germline CDR1 and CDR2: KGHSH and LQKENI. This CDR3 is 14 amino acids long. CDR3 DNA sequence: TGTGCCAGCTCACAGGGACAAGGCACAGATACGCAGTATTTT. Translating gives CASSQGQGTDTQYF.

The chain joins TRBV19 to TRBJ2-1; TRBD1 matches 9 bases. V shed 5 bases, J shed 6 bases, and the junction held 5 bases outside the gene matches. Germline CDR1 reads LNHDA; CDR2 reads SQIVND (reference sequence). There are 14 residues in the CDR3. The CDR3 reads CASSLGQGGNEQFF. CDR3 nucleotide sequence: TGTGCCAGTAGTCTGGGACAGGGAGGCAATGAGCAGTTCTTC.

The chain recombines TRBV7-8 with TRBJ1-6, with a possible D match to TRBD1 (5 bases). There are 14 residues in the CDR3. Trimming took 0 bases from V and 8 from J, leaving 8 bases between them. Per the germline V gene, CDR1 is SGHVS and CDR2 is FQNEAQ. CDR3 in DNA: TGTGCCAGCAGCTTAGCGGGGGGTGATTCACCCCTCCACTTT. Translated: CASSLAGGDSPLHF.

The rearrangement joins TRBV11-2 to TRBJ2-1; TRBD1 matches at 8 bases. V trimming: 1 base; J trimming: 7 bases; junction bases outside the gene matches: 9. Germline CDR1 and CDR2: SGHAT and FQNNGV. The CDR3 is made up of 16 amino acids. The CDR3 coding sequence is TGTGCCAGCAGCTTAGTCCGGCAGGGGGCGGGGAATGAGCAGTTCTTC. Translating it yields CASSLVRQGAGNEQFF.

The chain links TRBV5-1 to TRBJ1-6, with unresolved D. The CDR3 sequence is 16 residues long. Germline V gene lookup returns CDR1 SGHRS and CDR2 YFSETQ. The germline V and J ends were trimmed by 0 bases and 5 bases, with 12 bases remaining between them. CDR3 protein: CASSLDGTVNNSPLHF. The CDR3 nucleotides are TGCGCCAGCAGCTTGGATGGCACAGTCAATAATTCACCCCTCCACTTT.

The chain carries TRBV10-2 and TRBJ2-7; TRBD1 might be the D (6 bases). This CDR3 region has 12 residues. Germline-derived CDR1 and CDR2 are WSHSY and SAAADI. V was trimmed by 7 bases and J by 4 bases, leaving 11 bases between them. This CDR3 is CASMGRGYEQYF. The CDR3 DNA sequence: TGCGCCAGCATGGGCAGGGGTTACGAGCAGTACTTC.

In its sample, this clone was seen once. This rearrangement joins TRBV4-1 to TRBJ1-3; possible D gene TRBD1, 5 bases. There are 16 residues in the CDR3. Germline CDR1 is MGHRA and CDR2 is YSYEKL. The V end lost 0 bases, the J end lost 2 bases, and 11 bases lay between the germline ends. DNA for the CDR3: TGCGCCAGCAGCCAAGAGGAGGGCAGGGCTGGAAACACCATATATTTT. Translation gives CASSQEEGRAGNTIYF.

This clone was found once. The chain is built from TRBV6-1 and TRBJ2-2; tentatively, D is TRBD2 (5 bases). The CDR3 spans 15 residues. V was clipped by 4 bases and J by 4 bases, with 13 bases between them. Germline V gene lookup returns CDR1 MNHNS and CDR2 SASEGT. The CDR3 region has the DNA TGTGCCAGCAGTGTCACTCGGGCGGGCACCGGGGAGCTGTTTTTT. It encodes CASSVTRAGTGELFF.

This clone has a single count. The rearrangement uses TRBV28 and TRBJ2-7; D possibly corresponds to TRBD2 (6 bases). The CDR3 has 16 amino acids. Germline CDR1 and CDR2: MDHEN and SYDVKM. V lost 5 bases, J lost 3 bases, and 20 bases lay in between. CDR3 protein: CASSEKISGSYYEQYF. The CDR3 nucleotides are TGTGCCAGCAGTGAAAAAATTAGCGGAAGTTACTACGAGCAGTACTTC.

V usage is TRBV10-1 and J usage is TRBJ2-7, with no clear D. This CDR3 has 16 amino acids. Germline values: CDR1 WNHNN, CDR2 SYGVQD (reference sequence). The V gene lost 7 bases and the J gene lost 3 bases, with 22 bases spanning the gap. CDR3 nucleotide sequence: TGCGCCAGCATCCGGGTCCTCTCTTCCCTGTGCTACGAGCAGTACTTC. The encoded protein is CASIRVLSSLCYEQYF.

The gene calls are TRBV6-6 and TRBJ1-5; maybe TRBD1 (5 bases). The CDR3 covers 16 residues. Trimming pared 2 bases from V and 7 bases from J, leaving 18 bases between. CDR1 MNHNY and CDR2 SVGAGI come from the germline V gene (reference sequence). In nucleotides, the CDR3 is TGTGCCAGCAGTTACCCATCGATGGGGCACGGGCAGCCCCAGCATTTT. Encoded protein: CASSYPSMGHGQPQHF.

As concerns this clone: A read error may account for a junction end that differs from germline. V usage is TRBV9 and J usage is TRBJ2-7, with 7 bases matching TRBD2. The V gene's germline CDR1 is SGDLS and CDR2 YYNGEE. The CDR3 is 14 amino acids. This CDR3 reads CASSPRDYSHEQYF. The CDR3 DNA is TGTGCCAGCAGCCCCCGGGACTACTCCCACGAGCAGTACTTC.

The chain has TRBV7-2 and TRBJ2-5, with D maybe TRBD2 (5 bases). Trimming left V 3 bases short and J 1 base short, with 9 bases between. The CDR3 spans 14 residues. Per the germline V gene, CDR1 is SGHTA and CDR2 is FQGNSA. In DNA, the CDR3 is TGTGCCAGCAGCTTCCGGACTCGCCAAGAGACCCAGTACTTC. It encodes CASSFRTRQETQYF.

The V and J genes are TRBV27 and TRBJ2-7; 13 positions agree with TRBD2. The germline CDR1 and CDR2 sequences are MNHEY and SMNVEV (reference sequence). After removal of 3 bases from V and 2 bases from J, the junction contained 1 base not matched to a gene. This CDR3 has 15 amino acids. Here the CDR3 reads CASSFGTSGTYEQYF. In DNA form, the CDR3 reads TGTGCCAGCAGTTTCGGGACTAGCGGGACCTACGAGCAGTACTTC.

This clone was detected only once. This chain joins TRBV7-2 and TRBJ1-2, with TRBD1 as a possible D gene (6 bases). From germline, CDR1 is SGHTA and CDR2 FQGNSA. Trimming took 4 bases from V and 0 from J, leaving 12 bases between them. The CDR3 runs 15 residues. In nucleotides, the CDR3 is TGTGCCAGCAGCTCAACAGGGACATCTAACTATGGCTACACCTTC. As protein: CASSSTGTSNYGYTF.

The V gene is TRBV7-3, the J gene TRBJ1-2; D unresolved. V shed 5 bases and J shed 2 bases, with 18 bases lying between them. The CDR3 sequence is 16 residues long. Germline CDR1 SGHTA, CDR2 FQGTGA. This CDR3 reads CASSLGGRRSNYGYTF. In nucleotides, the CDR3 is TGTGCCAGCAGCCTCGGCGGGAGAAGATCAAACTATGGCTACACCTTC.

This chain joins TRBV2 and TRBJ2-1; the match to TRBD2 covers 11 bases. The CDR3 contains 20 residues. CDR1 SNHLY and CDR2 FYNNEI come from the germline V gene. After removal of 6 bases from V and 0 bases from J, the junction contained 16 bases not matched to a gene. CDR3 sequence: CASSGPSGGLISSSYNEQFF. CDR3 nucleotide sequence: TGTGCCAGCAGCGGCCCTAGCGGGGGGCTCATTAGTAGCTCCTACAATGAGCAGTTCTTC.

This chain connects TRBV5-1 to TRBJ2-7; 10 nucleotides align to TRBD2. The germline V gene has CDR1 SGHRS and CDR2 YFSETQ. There are 18 residues in the CDR3. Trimming cost V 4 bases and J 2 bases; bases outside gene matches: 15. The CDR3 loop is CASSLFPGTSAQAYEQYF. The CDR3 region has the DNA TGCGCCAGCAGCCTCTTTCCAGGGACTAGCGCGCAAGCCTACGAGCAGTACTTC.

The genes are TRBV15 and TRBJ1-2, with D possibly being TRBD1 (6 bases). Trimming cost V 6 bases and J 8 bases, with 16 bases left between them. Germline CDR1 LNHNV, CDR2 YYDKDF (reference sequence). The CDR3 runs to 13 residues. CDR3 loop: CATREGGERGYTF. The CDR3 DNA is TGTGCCACCAGAGAAGGGGGAGAACGGGGCTACACCTTC. Looking up the rest from reference TRBV15 and TRBJ1-2 gives the full variable domain: DAMVIQNPRYQVTQFGKPVTLSCSQTLNHNVMYWYQQKSSQAPKLLFHYYDKDFNNEADTPDNFQSRRPNTSFCFLDIRSPGLGDTAMYLCATREGGERGYTFGSGTRLTVV.